The clone carrying this T cell receptor (beta chain) showed up just once. The sample belongs to a study of blood T cell repertoires in COVID-19. Study-wide background: Acute and convalescent COVID-19 samples came from the United States, Italy and Spain. T cells, B-cell-depleted T cells, or PBMCs provided the cDNA or gDNA that served as material.

Per the authors' pipeline: Nucleated cell number was recorded as an estimate derived from reference gene primer amplification. TCRdb keeps only in-frame clones here, not all; method: immunoSEQ multiplex PCR. V and J calls and clone size are copied from that table; D and trimming were computed from the DNA. The sample shows some 200,000 clones, approximately 83% of them seen only once. The source material was peripheral blood. The receptor comes from a woman aged 60 to 75 with acute or convalescent COVID-19.

CDR3 DNA: TGTGCCAGCAGTTCGTACAGGAACACTGAAGCTTTCTTT. This encodes CASSSYRNTEAFF. V is TRBV28 and J is TRBJ1-1; D call uncertain. The CDR3 is made up of 13 amino acids. V was trimmed by 4 bases and J by 1 base, leaving 7 bases between them. The V gene's germline CDR1 is MDHEN and CDR2 SYDVKM. The whole variable domain, remainder taken from reference TRBV28 and TRBJ1-1, is DVKVTQSSRYLVKRTGEKVFLECVQDMDHENMFWYRQDPGLGLRLIYFSYDVKMKEKGDIPEGYSVSREKKERFSLILESASTNQTSMYLCASSSYRNTEAFFGQGTRLTVV.